The next 28 T cell receptor beta chains were all read from a single sample in a study of cytomegalovirus exposure and HLA in healthy donors (dated by TCRdb to the late 2010s). Library preparation used the immunoSEQ multiplex PCR assay. For the multiplex PCR, a mixture combining 60 forward primers for TCR Vbeta segments and 13 reverse primers for TCR Jbeta segments was used. The table was pulled from immuneACCESS by TCRdb, which kept in-frame rearrangements only. Such tables lose some clones; where checked, under half of the loss comes from unresolved V genes, and the rest has no known cause. The sample table records roughly 90,000 clones; roughly 72% of these occur just once. The ten largest clones add up to about 22% of the sample. Material: PBMCs. The receptors were sampled from a man younger than 45 in good health and CMV-seropositive.

The chain couples TRBV9 to TRBJ1-4; 10 bases match TRBD1. CDR3 length: 16 residues. Germline assignment: CDR1 SGDLS and CDR2 YYNGEE. V trimming: 4 bases; J trimming: 6 bases; junction bases outside the gene matches: 9. The CDR3 spells CASSTRSGTGDEKLFF. The CDR3 DNA reads TGTGCCAGCAGCACCCGCTCCGGGACAGGGGATGAAAAACTGTTTTTT.

The chain joins TRBV7-6 to TRBJ2-2, with 11 bases that match TRBD2. Germline CDR1 and CDR2: SGHVS and FNYEAQ. V lost 5 bases and J lost 1; bases outside the gene matches: 3. This CDR3 contains 16 residues. The CDR3 reads CASSAGLAVNTGELFF. In DNA form, the CDR3 reads TGTGCCAGCAGCGCGGGACTAGCGGTGAACACCGGGGAGCTGTTTTTT.

The rearrangement links TRBV28 to TRBJ1-5, with D possibly TRBD1 on 6 matching bases. This CDR3 has 14 residues. V shed 2 bases and J shed 9 bases, with 14 bases lying between them. CDR1 is MDHEN and CDR2 is SYDVKM in the germline V gene. The DNA of the CDR3 is TGTGCCAGCAGTTTAGAGGACAGCGTTTGGCCCCAGCATTTT. Translation: CASSLEDSVWPQHF.

The V and J genes are TRBV28 and TRBJ2-7; 9 bases fit TRBD2. Unmatched junction bases numbered 4, after V lost 5 bases and J lost 2 bases. This CDR3 is 14 amino acids long. The V gene's germline CDR1 is MDHEN and CDR2 SYDVKM. CDR3 sequence (DNA): TGTGCCAGCAGTCCCAGCGGGGGGACCTACGAGCAGTACTTC. It yields the protein CASSPSGGTYEQYF.

This clone is a singleton in its sample. The gene calls are TRBV7-9 and TRBJ1-1; D remains ambiguous. The CDR3 is made up of 16 amino acids. V lost 5 bases, J lost 10 bases, and 26 bases lay in between. From germline, CDR1 is SEHNR and CDR2 FQNEAQ (reference sequence). The CDR3 bases are TGTGCCAGCAGCCCCTATCGAGGGATAAGCCCTCCCCGAGCTTTCTTT. It translates to CASSPYRGISPPRAFF.

This clone was picked up one time. This chain uses TRBV29-1 with TRBJ1-2; unclear D gene. This CDR3 comprises 10 residues. The germline CDR1 and CDR2 sequences are SQVTM and ANQGSEA. The DNA of the CDR3 is TGCGTGGGGTTCGGGGATGGCTACACCTTC. As protein: CVGFGDGYTF. Together with reference TRBV29-1 and TRBJ1-2, the CDR3 gives the full variable domain: SAVISQKPSRDICQRGTSLTIQCQVDSQVTMMFWYRQQPGQSLTLIATANQGSEATYESGFVIDKFPISRPNLTFSTLTVSNMSPEDSSIYLCVGFGDGYTFGSGTRLTVV.

The J gene is TRBJ2-7, the V gene TRBV4-1, with TRBD2 as a possible D gene (6 bases). The CDR3 has 14 amino acids. CDR1 is MGHRA, CDR2 YSYEKL, per germline. Trimming took 2 bases from V and 2 from J, leaving 10 bases between them. CDR3 coding DNA: TGCGCCAGCAGCCAAAAGGGACTGCCCTACGAGCAGTACTTC. Residues: CASSQKGLPYEQYF.

The chain recombines TRBV6-6 with TRBJ1-5, with 9 bases matching TRBD1. The V and J ends lost 5 bases and 1 base, in that order; junction bases with no gene match: 6. CDR1 and CDR2 from the germline V gene are MNHNY and SVGAGI (reference sequence). The CDR3 extends over 16 amino acids. The CDR3 coding sequence is TGTGCCAGCAGTACCGGGACAGGGCTAAGCAATCAGCCCCAGCATTTT. Protein: CASSTGTGLSNQPQHF.

This sequence joins TRBV25-1 and TRBJ1-3; D remains ambiguous. The CDR3 has 17 residues. The germline V and J ends were trimmed by 0 bases and 0 bases, with 12 bases remaining between them. CDR1 and CDR2 (germline): MGHDK, SYGVNS. DNA of the CDR3: TGTGCCAGCAGTGAATACGGCGGCAGAAGCTCTGGAAACACCATATATTTT. Translation gives CASSEYGGRSSGNTIYF.

This clone was found a few times. The chain has TRBV27 and TRBJ2-2; tentatively, D is TRBD1 (5 bases). Trimming cost V 6 bases and J 4 bases, with 15 bases left between them. CDR3 length: 15 amino acids. CDR1 MNHEY and CDR2 SMNVEV come from the germline V gene (reference sequence). The CDR3 reads CASSPFGQGTGELFF. The DNA of the CDR3 is TGTGCCAGCAGCCCCTTTGGGCAGGGCACCGGGGAGCTGTTTTTT.

The chain combines TRBV15 with TRBJ2-1; D is unresolved. V was cut by 4 bases and J by 5 bases, with 3 bases left in between. The germline gives CDR1 LNHNV, CDR2 YYDKDF (reference sequence). The CDR3 consists of 11 residues. The CDR3 nucleotides are TGTGCCACCAGCACCGACAATGAGCAGTTCTTC. As protein: CATSTDNEQFF.

The chain recombines TRBV9 with TRBJ1-6; D unresolved. Germline V CDR1 and CDR2: SGDLS, YYNGEE. The CDR3 length is 13 residues. V lost 7 bases and J lost 7, with 12 bases in between. The CDR3 loop is CASRSRENSPLHF. The DNA for the CDR3 is TGTGCCAGCCGTTCGAGGGAGAATTCACCCCTCCACTTT.

The V gene is TRBV21-1, the J gene TRBJ2-6; the D call of TRBD1 is as the table states it, not checked on the DNA. TRBV21-1 is marked as a pseudogene. The length of the CDR3 is 17 residues. CDR3 sequence: CASSKAVYTTGANVLTF. The DNA of the CDR3 is TGTGCCAGCAGCAAGGCAGTTTATACCACTGGGGCCAACGTCCTGACTTTC.

The rearrangement links TRBV19 to TRBJ1-5; D may be TRBD1 (6 bases). V shed 3 bases and J shed 6 bases, with 24 bases lying between them. Germline V gene lookup returns CDR1 LNHDA and CDR2 SQIVND (reference sequence). The CDR3 loop spans 18 amino acids. In nucleotides, the CDR3 is TGTGCCAGTAGTATGAATAGGGGGTTCCGATATCTCCGTCAGCCCCAGCATTTT. Translated, it gives CASSMNRGFRYLRQPQHF.

The chain uses TRBV27 and TRBJ1-1; perhaps TRBD1 as D (5 bases). Per germline, CDR1 MNHEY and CDR2 SMNVEV (reference sequence). The CDR3 sequence is 13 residues long. The germline V and J ends were trimmed by 4 bases and 0 bases, with 6 bases remaining between them. CDR3 in amino acids: CASSSQVNTEAFF. In DNA, the CDR3 is TGTGCCAGCAGTTCACAGGTGAACACTGAAGCTTTCTTT.

The genes are TRBV11-2 and TRBJ2-1; TRBD2 might be the D (5 bases). Trimming left V 1 base short and J 6 bases short, with 13 bases between. There are 15 residues in the CDR3. Germline CDR1 reads SGHAT; CDR2 reads FQNNGV. The CDR3 region is CASSLVVGLINEQFF. CDR3 DNA sequence: TGTGCCAGCAGCTTAGTAGTAGGACTGATCAATGAGCAGTTCTTC.

V usage is TRBV19 and J usage is TRBJ2-2; 7 bases agree with TRBD1. Germline V gene data show CDR1 as LNHDA and CDR2 as SQIVND (reference sequence). J gave up 6 bases and V 4 bases, and 2 bases lay outside the gene matches. The CDR3 length is 13 residues. DNA for the CDR3: TGTGCCAGTAGTAGGCAGGGGGCCGGGGAGCTGTTTTTT. Protein: CASSRQGAGELFF.

This CDR3 reads CASGRGDTEAFF. DNA of the CDR3: TGTGCTAGTGGTCGTGGAGACACTGAAGCTTTCTTT. This chain links TRBV12-5 with TRBJ1-1; no definite D call. CDR3 size: 12 residues. Deletions cut 5 bases from V and 3 bases from J, with 7 bases between. The germline gives CDR1 LGHNT, CDR2 FRNRAP.

The V gene is TRBV4-2, the J gene TRBJ1-1; 9 nucleotides align to TRBD1. Germline trimming cut 4 bases from V and 1 base from J; bases unmatched to any gene: 13. The germline gives CDR1 LGHNA, CDR2 YNFKEQ. This CDR3 is built from 18 residues. CDR3 sequence (DNA): TGTGCCAGCAGCCCCGGGACAGGGAGTCTTCTGGGGAACACTGAAGCTTTCTTT. Its translation is CASSPGTGSLLGNTEAFF.

The chain is built from TRBV2 and TRBJ2-5; 8 nucleotides match TRBD2. The V gene end was trimmed by 5 bases and the J gene end by 1 base; junction bases not matched to a gene: 9. The germline gives CDR1 SNHLY, CDR2 FYNNEI. The CDR3 consists of 16 residues. The CDR3: CASSIGASGPQETQYF. The CDR3 DNA reads TGTGCCAGCAGTATTGGGGCTAGCGGGCCCCAAGAGACCCAGTACTTC.

There are a few counts of this clone. V usage is TRBV10-3 and J usage is TRBJ2-5; 7 positions match TRBD1. V gave up 3 bases and J gave up 4 bases; unmatched junction bases: 11. The CDR3 loop spans 16 amino acids. Germline V gene data show CDR1 as ENHRY and CDR2 as SYGVKD. The CDR3 region has the DNA TGTGCCATCAGTGAACACACAGGGGTGAGGGCAGAGACCCAGTACTTC. Amino acid sequence: CAISEHTGVRAETQYF.

This clone was observed a few times. V usage is TRBV6-6 and J usage is TRBJ2-5; weak D call: TRBD1 (5 bases). The V gene's germline CDR1 is MNHNY and CDR2 SVGAGI (reference sequence). V lost 0 bases to trimming and J lost 5 bases, with 10 bases between them. The CDR3 length is 14 residues. CDR3 protein: CASSYSKWGETQYF. For the CDR3, the DNA is TGTGCCAGCAGTTACTCGAAATGGGGCGAGACCCAGTACTTC.

The rearrangement joins TRBV4-2 to TRBJ2-3, with D uncertain. Per germline, CDR1 LGHNA and CDR2 YNFKEQ. V shed 0 bases and J shed 2 bases, with 9 bases lying between them. This CDR3 spans 15 amino acids. DNA of the CDR3: TGTGCCAGCAGCCAAGAGTCCTATCACACAGATACGCAGTATTTT. This codes for CASSQESYHTDTQYF.

The chain carries TRBV19 and TRBJ1-5; 8 positions match TRBD1. With V trimmed by 6 bases and J by 0 bases, 4 bases remained unmatched. The CDR3 is 15 amino acids. Germline V lookup: CDR1 LNHDA, CDR2 SQIVND (reference sequence). CDR3 loop: CASRPTGDSNQPQHF. CDR3 in DNA: TGTGCCAGTAGACCGACAGGGGATAGCAATCAGCCCCAGCATTTT.

The chain couples TRBV15 to TRBJ1-3; maybe TRBD1 (5 bases). This CDR3 has 15 residues. CDR1 is LNHNV and CDR2 is YYDKDF in the germline V gene (reference sequence). Trimming took off 0 bases at V and 0 bases at J, with 6 bases between the two ends. For the CDR3, the DNA is TGTGCCACCAGCAGAGATCAGGGCTCTGGAAACACCATATATTTT. The encoded protein is CATSRDQGSGNTIYF.

This clone has more than one count but fewer than ten. The chain links TRBV27 to TRBJ2-1, with 8 bases matching TRBD1. With V trimmed by 0 bases and J by 7 bases, 5 bases remained unmatched. CDR1 MNHEY and CDR2 SMNVEV come from the germline V gene (reference sequence). The CDR3 is 15 amino acids. In nucleotides, the CDR3 is TGTGCCAGCAGTTTATCGTGGACAGGGATGAATGAGCAGTTCTTC. Protein sequence: CASSLSWTGMNEQFF.

This clone has a single count. This chain links TRBV4-1 with TRBJ1-3, with D maybe TRBD1 (6 bases). This CDR3 region has 14 residues. Germline loops: CDR1 MGHRA, CDR2 YSYEKL. Trimming took 7 bases from V and 4 from J, leaving 14 bases between them. The CDR3 nucleotides are TGCGCCAGCACCAATACAGGGATGGGAAACACCATATATTTT. Translated, it gives CASTNTGMGNTIYF.

The chain uses TRBV19 and TRBJ1-1; D gene uncertain. Germline V CDR1 and CDR2: LNHDA, SQIVND (reference sequence). Trimming took 7 bases from V and 0 from J, leaving 9 bases between them. The CDR3 has 13 residues. The CDR3 region is CASTAELNTEAFF. In DNA, the CDR3 is TGTGCCAGTACCGCCGAGCTGAACACTGAAGCTTTCTTT.